Listed below are T cell receptor beta chains from one sample, sequenced in a study of blood T cell repertoires in COVID-19. TCRdb's table, derived via immunoSEQ multiplex PCR, lists solely in-frame clones and lacks some. The sample has roughly 200,000 clones; about three quarters are singletons. What was sequenced was peripheral blood. The receptors come from a woman aged 80 or over with active or convalescent COVID-19. Both conserved end residues are part of each CDR3. D genes are given only for firm matches. Some rows mark clone size as missing; the rest say once, few, many or name a class of expanded clone.

d_call,clone_size,v_call,j_call,cdr3_aa
-,-,TRBV25-1,TRBJ2-4,CASSATGWAAKNIQYF
-,-,TRBV2,TRBJ1-5,CASSGGENQPQHF
TRBD1,-,TRBV2,TRBJ1-5,CASTGQGSNQPQHF
TRBD1,-,TRBV2,TRBJ1-2,CASSETGVHYGYTF
TRBD2,-,TRBV2,TRBJ2-2,CASSDTSGGAGELFF
TRBD1,-,TRBV2,TRBJ1-1,CASSAMGQKNTEAFF
-,-,TRBV5-1,TRBJ1-4,CASSLDPGVREKLFF
-,-,TRBV9,TRBJ2-5,CASSVPHRAQETQYF
-,-,TRBV10-3,TRBJ2-2,CAISPRDSTGELFF
-,-,TRBV6-5,TRBJ1-4,CASRDSQNEKLFF
-,-,TRBV6-2/TRBV6-3,TRBJ2-5,CASSDGQKETQYF
TRBD2,few,TRBV28,TRBJ2-3,CASSILAGGLDTQYF
-,-,TRBV7-3,TRBJ1-1,CASSLGDRGEAFF
TRBD1,-,TRBV28,TRBJ2-5,CASSLFRGLGQETQYF
-,-,TRBV7-9,TRBJ2-3,CASSPEAGFEDTQYF
-,few,TRBV2,TRBJ1-2,CASGRTEVYGYTF
-,-,TRBV5-4,TRBJ1-5,CASSSGGSNQPQHF
TRBD1,few,TRBV7-2,TRBJ1-5,CASSYRGHQPQHF
-,-,TRBV6-1,TRBJ2-3,CASSEVPGVDTQYF
-,-,TRBV14,TRBJ1-4,CASSRGGSPVPFF
TRBD1,-,TRBV7-2,TRBJ2-7,CASTRTGTSSYEQYF
TRBD2,-,TRBV19,TRBJ2-3,CATKVAGGPTDTQYF
TRBD1,few,TRBV5-6,TRBJ1-1,CASSLGDRGFTEAFF
-,many,TRBV10-1,TRBJ1-2,CASSENRARGYTF
-,-,TRBV19,TRBJ1-4,CASSIGEKLFF
-,once,TRBV6-2/TRBV6-3,TRBJ1-1,CASSYRGPSGGDAFF
-,-,TRBV9,TRBJ1-5,CASSGDFGPQHF
-,-,TRBV6-5,TRBJ2-2,CASSYGTTNTGELFF
TRBD1,-,TRBV28,TRBJ1-2,CASSSGTGKYYGYTF
TRBD1,once,TRBV9,TRBJ1-2,CASSVAIQGARGYTF
TRBD1,once,TRBV6-2/TRBV6-3,TRBJ1-1,CASSSRTGLNTEAFF
-,-,TRBV5-1,TRBJ2-1,CASSHLIRMSNEQFF
TRBD2,once,TRBV9,TRBJ2-2,CASSPPAGGSGTGELFF
-,-,TRBV29-1,TRBJ1-1,CSVAGREVTEAFF
TRBD1,-,TRBV2,TRBJ2-7,CASRTGHAFYEQYF
-,-,TRBV7-2,TRBJ2-2,CASSLFQGTGELFF